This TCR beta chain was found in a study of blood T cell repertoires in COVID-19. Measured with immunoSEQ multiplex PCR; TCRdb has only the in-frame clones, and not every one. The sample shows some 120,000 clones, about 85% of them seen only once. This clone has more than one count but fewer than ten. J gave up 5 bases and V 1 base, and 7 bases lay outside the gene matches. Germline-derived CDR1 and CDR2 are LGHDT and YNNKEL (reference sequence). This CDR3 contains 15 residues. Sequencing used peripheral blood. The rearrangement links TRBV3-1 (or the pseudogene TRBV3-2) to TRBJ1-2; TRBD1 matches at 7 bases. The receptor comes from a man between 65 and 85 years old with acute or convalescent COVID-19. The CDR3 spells CASSQVTGAAYGYTF. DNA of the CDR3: TGTGCCAGCAGCCAAGTCACAGGGGCAGCTTATGGCTACACCTTC.